This T cell receptor (beta chain) was identified in a study of blood T cell repertoires in COVID-19. V trimming: 2 bases; J trimming: 4 bases; junction bases outside the gene matches: 5. The CDR3 loop spans 16 amino acids. Germline V gene sequence: CDR1 PRHDT, CDR2 FYEKMQ (reference sequence). The method was immunoSEQ multiplex PCR; TCRdb's version includes in-frame clones alone and lacks a portion of them. The profile covers tens of thousands of clones, with approximately 89% appearing a single time and around two fifths taken by the ten largest. There are a few counts of this clone. The sequenced sample consisted of peripheral blood. The source is a woman aged 60-75 years with COVID-19, enrolled during active disease. The chain couples TRBV13 to TRBJ2-2; 9 bases match TRBD2. Here the CDR3 reads CASSLSLAGPTGELFF. The CDR3 DNA is TGTGCCAGCAGCTTAAGCCTAGCGGGGCCCACCGGGGAGCTGTTTTTT.